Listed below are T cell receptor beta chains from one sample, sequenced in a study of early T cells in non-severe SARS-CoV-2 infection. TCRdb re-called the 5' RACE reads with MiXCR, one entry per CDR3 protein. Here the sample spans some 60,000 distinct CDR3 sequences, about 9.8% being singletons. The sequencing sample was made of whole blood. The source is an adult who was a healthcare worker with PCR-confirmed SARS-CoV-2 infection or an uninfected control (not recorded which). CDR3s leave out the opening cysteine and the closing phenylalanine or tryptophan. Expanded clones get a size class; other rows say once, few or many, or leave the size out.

AFSQGWQGTNTGELF,TRBJ2-2,many,TRBV30
ASSRPERSYNEQF,TRBJ2-1,-,TRBV28
ASSPRRGGYT,TRBJ1-2,many,TRBV12-3/TRBV12-4
ASSLVAEWTYNEQF,TRBJ2-1,many,TRBV12-3/TRBV12-4
ASSLGTGQETQY,TRBJ2-5,many,TRBV11-2
ATSRDSGVYGYT,TRBJ1-2,many,TRBV10-3
ASSGTGTNEKLF,TRBJ1-4,many,TRBV5-6
ASSLEPSGGALYNEQF,TRBJ2-1,-,TRBV5-4
ASSFRRISYEQY,TRBJ2-7,many,TRBV6-2/TRBV6-3
ASSTRGKVSYEQY,TRBJ2-7,-,TRBV28
ASSPRGVRGNTEAF,TRBJ1-1,-,TRBV7-2
ASSPSAGTGNEQY,TRBJ2-7,large,TRBV14
ASSPRGSSYNSPLH,TRBJ1-6,-,TRBV18
ASSQDRQGAQDTQY,TRBJ2-3,many,TRBV4-1
ASSKIAGGYEQY,TRBJ2-7,many,TRBV27
SVFGGQYTDTQY,TRBJ2-3,few,TRBV29-1
ASSFLASGSYEQY,TRBJ2-7,few,TRBV27